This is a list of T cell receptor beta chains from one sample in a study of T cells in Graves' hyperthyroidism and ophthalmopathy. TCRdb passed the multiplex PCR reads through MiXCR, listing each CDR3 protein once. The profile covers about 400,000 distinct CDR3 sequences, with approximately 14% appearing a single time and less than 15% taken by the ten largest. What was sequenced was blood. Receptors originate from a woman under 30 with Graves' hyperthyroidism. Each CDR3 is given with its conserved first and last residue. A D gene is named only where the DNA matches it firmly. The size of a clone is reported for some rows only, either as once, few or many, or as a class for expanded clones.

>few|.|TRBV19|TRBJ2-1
TGTGCCAGTAGTATATTCGGCGAGACGAACAATGAGCAGTTCTTC
CASSIFGETNNEQFF
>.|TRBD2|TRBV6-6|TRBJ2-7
TGTGCCAGCAGTTACTCTTCGGGGGGGGGCTACGAGCAGTACTTC
CASSYSSGGGYEQYF
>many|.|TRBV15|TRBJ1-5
TGTGCCACCAGCAGAGATGGGAGAGGCAATCAGCCCCAGCATTTT
CATSRDGRGNQPQHF
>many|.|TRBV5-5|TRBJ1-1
TGTGCCAGCAGCTTGGCCATGGGTAACACTGAAGCTTTCTTT
CASSLAMGNTEAFF
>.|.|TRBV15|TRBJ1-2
TGTGCCACCAGCAGAGGGGACGGCTATGGCTACACCTTC
CATSRGDGYGYTF
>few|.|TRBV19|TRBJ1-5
TGTGCCAGTAGTATAATGGGGCAGGGAAAGAGCAATCAGCCCCAGCATTTT
CASSIMGQGKSNQPQHF
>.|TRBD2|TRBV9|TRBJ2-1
TGTGCCAGCAGTCTACCTAGCGGGAGGGCCCTCAATGAGCAGTTCTTC
CASSLPSGRALNEQFF
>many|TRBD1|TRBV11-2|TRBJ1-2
TGTGCCAGCAGTCACGTCCAGGGGGCGGACTATGGCTACACCTTC
CASSHVQGADYGYTF
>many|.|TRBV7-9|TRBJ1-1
TGTGCCAGCAGCCGGTTGATGGGGGCCACTGAAGCTTTCTTT
CASSRLMGATEAFF
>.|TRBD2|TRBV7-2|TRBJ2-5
TGTGCCAGCAGCCCCGTAGCGGGACAAGAGACCCAGTACTTC
CASSPVAGQETQYF
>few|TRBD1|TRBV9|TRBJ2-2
TGTGCCAGCAGCGAATCGCCGGGACAGGGGGCGGTGACCGGGGAGCTGTTTTTT
CASSESPGQGAVTGELFF
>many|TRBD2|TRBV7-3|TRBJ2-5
TGTGCCAGCAGCTTAGGTGGCGGGGGGTTGGAGACCCAGTACTTC
CASSLGGGGLETQYF
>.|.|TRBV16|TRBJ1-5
TGTGCCAGCAGCCTCGTAACCCCGCTAGCCCAGCATTTT
CASSLVTPLAQHF
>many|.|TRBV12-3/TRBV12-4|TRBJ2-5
TGTGCCAGCAGTTTCCTCCCAGGGTACGAGACCCAGTACTTC
CASSFLPGYETQYF
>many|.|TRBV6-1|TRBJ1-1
TGTGCCAGCAACCGAGGGGACGGTGAAGCTTTCTTT
CASNRGDGEAFF
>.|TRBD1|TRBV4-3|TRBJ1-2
TGCGCCAGCAGCCAAGAAGGGGGCAGTACGAGGGGGATCTATGGCTACACCTTC
CASSQEGGSTRGIYGYTF
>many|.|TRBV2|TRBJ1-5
TGTGCCAGCAGCGACGGGGGGGGACTGCCCCAGCATTTT
CASSDGGGLPQHF
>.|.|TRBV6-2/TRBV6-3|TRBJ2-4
TGTGCCAGCAGTTACCGTGACTTACAGTACTTC
CASSYRDLQYF
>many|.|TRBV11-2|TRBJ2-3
TGTGCCAGCAGCTTAATCTACACAGATACGCAGTATTTT
CASSLIYTDTQYF
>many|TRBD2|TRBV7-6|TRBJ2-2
TGTGCCAGCAGCGGACTAGCGGGAAGGAACACCGGGGAGCTGTTTTTT
CASSGLAGRNTGELFF
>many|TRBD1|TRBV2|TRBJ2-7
TGTGCCAGCAGTGAAGCGACAGGGGTCTACGAGCAGTACTTC
CASSEATGVYEQYF
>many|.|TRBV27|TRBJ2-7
TGTGCCAGCAGCCCTTTGGGGGGGCGCGTGAGGTACGAGCAGTACTTC
CASSPLGGRVRYEQYF
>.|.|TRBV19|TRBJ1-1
TGTGCCAGTAAGCTTGCGGTGGGCAGGGCGGAATACATGAACACTGAAGCTTTCTTT
CASKLAVGRAEYMNTEAFF
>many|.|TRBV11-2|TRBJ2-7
TGTGCCAGCAGCTTACGCGGGGGCCCGTCCTACGAGCAGTACTTC
CASSLRGGPSYEQYF
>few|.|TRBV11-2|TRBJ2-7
TGTGCCAGCAGGTCAACGAAGGAGGGGCGAGAGCAGTACTTC
CASRSTKEGREQYF
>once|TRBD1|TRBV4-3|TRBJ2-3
TGCGCCAGCAGCCAAGATCGACAGGGAGTGCACACAGATACGCAGTATTTT
CASSQDRQGVHTDTQYF
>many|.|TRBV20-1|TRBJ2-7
TGCAGTGCTAGAGATATCCGGTCTAGCTACTCCTACGAGCAGTACTTC
CSARDIRSSYSYEQYF
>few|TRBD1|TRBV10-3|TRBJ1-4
TGTGCCATCAGTGAGTCAGCGGACAGGGCCAATGAAAAACTGTTTTTT
CAISESADRANEKLFF
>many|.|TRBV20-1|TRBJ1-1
TGCAGTGCTAGTAGGGACACTGAAGCTTTCTTT
CSASRDTEAFF
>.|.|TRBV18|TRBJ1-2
TGTGCCAGCTCACCACCGAGCTACCCAACAGGGAACTATGGCTACACCTTC
CASSPPSYPTGNYGYTF
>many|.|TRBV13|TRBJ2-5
TGTGCCAGCAGCTACGGCGGAATTCAAGAGACCCAGTACTTC
CASSYGGIQETQYF
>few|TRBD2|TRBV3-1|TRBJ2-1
TGTGCCAGCAGCTTAAGCGGGAGGGCCCGTATCTACAATGAGCAGTTCTTC
CASSLSGRARIYNEQFF
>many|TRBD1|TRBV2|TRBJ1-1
TGTGCCAGCGATCCCCCTACGGGACAGTCGAACACTGAAGCTTTCTTT
CASDPPTGQSNTEAFF
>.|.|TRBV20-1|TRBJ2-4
TGCAGTGCTAGAGCCGGCGAGCGTCGAGACAAAAACATTCAGTACTTC
CSARAGERRDKNIQYF
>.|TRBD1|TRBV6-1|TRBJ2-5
TGTGCCAGCAGTGGGACAGGGGGTATGGGGACCCAGTACTTC
CASSGTGGMGTQYF
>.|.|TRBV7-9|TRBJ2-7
TGTGCCAGCAGCCCACAGGGAACATTTTACGAGCAGTACTTC
CASSPQGTFYEQYF
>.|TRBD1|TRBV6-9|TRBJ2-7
TGTGCCAGCAGTTATCCAGGGGCGGGACAGGGCCTCTACGAGCAGTACTTC
CASSYPGAGQGLYEQYF
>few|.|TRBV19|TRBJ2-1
TGTGCCAGTCAGGGGGGGGGGCTCCCCAATGAGCAGTTCTTC
CASQGGGLPNEQFF
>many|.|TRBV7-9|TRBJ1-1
TGTGCCAGCAGCTCCCCCGGGGTCGGGGGCACTGAAGCTTTCTTT
CASSSPGVGGTEAFF
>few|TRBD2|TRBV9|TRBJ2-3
TGTGCCAGCAGCGTGTCTAGCGGGGTTTCTGCAGATACGCAGTATTTT
CASSVSSGVSADTQYF
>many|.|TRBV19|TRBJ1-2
TGTGCCAGTACCACCCCACGGACTGTCTTTGGCTACACCTTC
CASTTPRTVFGYTF
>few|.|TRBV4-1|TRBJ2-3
TGCGCCAGCAGCCAACGAGAGCGGGCCCCAGATACGCAGTATTTT
CASSQRERAPDTQYF
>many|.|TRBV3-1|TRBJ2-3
TGTGCCAGCAGCCAAGGAGCTGGGGGAGATACGCAGTATTTT
CASSQGAGGDTQYF
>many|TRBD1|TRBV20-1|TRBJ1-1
TGCAGTGCTAGACAGGGGGGAAGGACTGAAGCTTTCTTT
CSARQGGRTEAFF
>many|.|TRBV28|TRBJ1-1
TGTGCCAGCATCGGGGGCCAAGGCACTGAAGCTTTCTTT
CASIGGQGTEAFF
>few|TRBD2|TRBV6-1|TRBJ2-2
TGTGCCAGCAGTCGCGGGAGGCCCATCCCCGGGGAGCTGTTTTTT
CASSRGRPIPGELFF
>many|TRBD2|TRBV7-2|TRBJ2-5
TGTGCCAGCAGCTTATGGGCTAGCGGGAGGGTTCAAGAGACCCAGTACTTC
CASSLWASGRVQETQYF
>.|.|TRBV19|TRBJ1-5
TGTGCCAGTAGTATAGGGGACGGACGGGGCAATCAGCCCCAGCATTTT
CASSIGDGRGNQPQHF
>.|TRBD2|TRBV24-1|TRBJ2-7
TGTGCCACCAGTGATTCTAGGACTAGCGGTTACGAGCAGTGCTTC
CATSDSRTSGYEQCF